The 16 T cell receptor beta chains below come from one sample, sequenced in a study of cytomegalovirus exposure and HLA in healthy donors. Repertoires were generated with immunoSEQ multiplex PCR, while TCRdb's copy carries only in-frame clones and drops some. The sample lists approximately 220,000 clones; around nine tenths were seen once. Sequencing input: PBMCs. Receptors were obtained from a man between 18 and 29 years old in good health and CMV-seronegative.

The rearrangement uses TRBV27 and TRBJ2-5; D is undetermined. In germline, CDR1 is MNHEY, CDR2 SMNVEV (reference sequence). The CDR3 has 13 amino acids. The ends were cut back, 6 bases at V and 1 base at J, with 9 bases in the middle. The CDR3, as DNA: TGTGCCAGCAGGCCCCTAGGCCAAGAGACCCAGTACTTC. Translated, it gives CASRPLGQETQYF.

The gene calls are TRBV7-2 and TRBJ1-5; D uncertain. CDR3 size: 16 residues. Germline values: CDR1 SGHTA, CDR2 FQGNSA. V was clipped by 4 bases and J by 4 bases, with 17 bases between them. The CDR3, as DNA: TGTGCCAGCAGCTACAGCTTAGAGGGAGGAAATCAGCCCCAGCATTTT. Protein: CASSYSLEGGNQPQHF.

The chain has TRBV5-1 and TRBJ2-5; 8 bases are shared with TRBD1. The CDR3 is 13 amino acids. CDR1 and CDR2 from the germline V gene are SGHRS and YFSETQ. The ends lost 4 bases at V and 5 bases at J; junction bases unmatched: 4. CDR3: CASSPDRGETQYF. Written as DNA, the CDR3 is TGCGCCAGCAGCCCTGACAGGGGTGAGACCCAGTACTTC.

The rearrangement uses TRBV7-8 and TRBJ1-1; unclear D gene. The CDR3 totals 12 residues. CDR1 and CDR2 (germline): SGHVS, FQNEAQ. Trimming took 1 base from V and 7 from J, leaving 7 bases between them. CDR3 bases: TGTGCCAGCAGCTTAGGCGCGAATGAAGCTTTCTTT. This codes for CASSLGANEAFF.

The gene calls are TRBV4-1 and TRBJ2-3; 9 nucleotides agree with TRBD2. The V gene end was trimmed by 7 bases and the J gene end by 3 bases; junction bases not matched to a gene: 5. Germline-derived CDR1 and CDR2 are MGHRA and YSYEKL. The CDR3 extends over 14 amino acids. The CDR3 region is CASTQAGGTDTQYF. CDR3 nucleotides: TGCGCCAGCACCCAGGCGGGGGGGACAGATACGCAGTATTTT.

The chain combines TRBV5-4 with TRBJ1-6; D unclear. The V end lost 2 bases, the J end lost 10 bases, and 10 bases lay between the germline ends. The CDR3 sequence is 13 residues long. Germline V gene sequence: CDR1 SGHNT, CDR2 YYREEE (reference sequence). The CDR3 coding sequence is TGTGCCAGCAGCTTTGGTCGGGGATCACCCCTCCACTTT. Translated: CASSFGRGSPLHF.

This rearrangement joins TRBV12-2 to TRBJ2-3; the listed D gene, TRBD2, was not tested against the DNA. TRBV12-2 is listed as a pseudogene. The CDR3 extends over 13 amino acids. The chain's CDR3 is CARRGGADDTQYF. CDR3 in DNA: TGTGCAAGGCGGGGGGGGGCCGACGATACGCAGTATTTT.

The chain joins TRBV7-2 to TRBJ2-1; D is perhaps TRBD2 (6 bases). Germline lookup yields CDR1 SGHTA and CDR2 FQGNSA. Trimming took 4 bases from V and 7 from J, leaving 11 bases between them. This CDR3 has 13 amino acids. The CDR3 sequence is CASSYGSRNEQFF. Written as DNA, the CDR3 is TGTGCCAGCAGCTACGGGAGTAGGAATGAGCAGTTCTTC.

The rearrangement links TRBV5-1 to TRBJ1-6; 9 nucleotides line up with TRBD1. CDR3 length: 16 residues. V gave up 3 bases and J gave up 0 bases; unmatched junction bases: 1. The germline CDR1 and CDR2 sequences are SGHRS and YFSETQ. CDR3 sequence: CASSSGQGSYNSPLHF. The CDR3 bases are TGCGCCAGCAGCTCGGGACAGGGCTCCTATAATTCACCCCTCCACTTT.

The V gene is TRBV5-8, the J gene TRBJ2-3; TRBD2 agrees at 8 bases. With 2 bases clipped from V and 0 bases from J, the junction kept 5 bases outside the gene matches. CDR1 is SGHTS, CDR2 YDEGEE, per germline. The CDR3 is made up of 16 amino acids. The CDR3: CASSFSGTSSTDTQYF. As DNA, the CDR3 is TGTGCCAGCAGCTTTAGCGGGACGTCTAGCACAGATACGCAGTATTTT.

CDR3 DNA sequence: TGTGCCAGCAGCTTCGGACAGAAAGAGACCCAGTACTTC. Its translation: CASSFGQKETQYF. V usage is TRBV11-3 and J usage is TRBJ2-5; tentatively, D is TRBD1 (6 bases). V shed 3 bases and J shed 3 bases, with 8 bases lying between them. CDR3 length: 13 residues. Germline V gene data show CDR1 as SGHNT and CDR2 as YENEEA.

This sequence joins TRBV27 and TRBJ1-1; D is undetermined. Per germline, CDR1 MNHEY and CDR2 SMNVEV (reference sequence). V was shortened by 5 bases and J by 5 bases, with 12 bases between the two germline ends. The CDR3 sequence is 13 residues long. The CDR3 DNA reads TGTGCCAGCAGTATAAAAGGAGATACTGAAGCTTTCTTT. Translation: CASSIKGDTEAFF.

The rearrangement joins TRBV6-6 to TRBJ2-3; no firm D call. From germline, CDR1 is MNHNY and CDR2 SVGAGI (reference sequence). The V end lost 6 bases, the J end lost 5 bases, and 6 bases lay between the germline ends. The CDR3 contains 11 residues. For the CDR3, the DNA is TGTGCCAGCAGCCCGGGAGATACGCAGTATTTT. As protein: CASSPGDTQYF.

The chain is built from TRBV7-3 and TRBJ2-3; TRBD2 might be the D (5 bases). V was cut by 1 base and J by 1 base, with 9 bases left in between. Germline V lookup: CDR1 SGHTA, CDR2 FQGTGA. The CDR3 consists of 15 residues. The CDR3 reads CASSLNPLGTDTQYF. Written as DNA, the CDR3 is TGTGCCAGCAGCTTAAACCCACTAGGCACAGATACGCAGTATTTT.

The chain recombines TRBV4-1 with TRBJ2-7, with D tentatively TRBD2 (6 bases). The germline V gene has CDR1 MGHRA and CDR2 YSYEKL. Trimming stripped 1 base from V and 9 bases from J, with 16 bases between. The CDR3 consists of 14 residues. This CDR3 is CASSQGQGGSRQYF. In DNA, the CDR3 is TGCGCCAGCAGCCAAGGCCAGGGAGGCTCTAGGCAGTACTTC.

This sequence joins TRBV7-2 and TRBJ2-1; possibly TRBD1 for D (5 bases). V was cut by 1 base and J by 1 base, with 14 bases left in between. Germline V CDR1 and CDR2: SGHTA, FQGNSA. The CDR3 runs to 17 residues. CDR3 DNA: TGTGCCAGCAGCTTAGTGGAGAACAGGCGTTCCTACAATGAGCAGTTCTTC. Encoded protein: CASSLVENRRSYNEQFF.